This entry concerns a single T cell receptor (beta chain). This entry is derived from a study of OX40 agonist ivuxolimab in advanced cancers. The CDR3 is 13 amino acids. The germline gives CDR1 MNHNS, CDR2 SASEGT. J lost 9 bases, V lost 5 bases, and 6 bases had no gene match. Profiled with immunoSEQ multiplex PCR; TCRdb holds only in-frame clones, not every one. This sample yields around 62,000 clones, of which roughly 82% are seen a single time; roughly 2.3% belongs to the top ten. The chain links TRBV6-1 to TRBJ1-2; 10 nucleotides align to TRBD1. The sample in question was CD4+ or CD8+ T cells sorted from blood, obtained in a trial of the OX40 agonist ivuxolimab. The sequence was obtained from an adult with an advanced solid tumor such as melanoma, head and neck, liver or kidney cancer. Written as DNA, the CDR3 is TGTGCCAGCAGTCCCCCGGACAGGGGGAGCTACACCTTC. Residues: CASSPPDRGSYTF.